The subject of this entry is one T cell receptor beta chain. Repertoires were generated with immunoSEQ multiplex PCR, while TCRdb's copy carries only in-frame clones and drops some. The sample shows around 130,000 clones, less than 90% of them seen only once. With V trimmed by 4 bases and J by 3 bases, 13 bases remained unmatched. The CDR3 is 17 residues long. Germline V gene data show CDR1 as LGHDT and CDR2 as YNNKEL (reference sequence). This sample stems from a study of blood T cell repertoires in COVID-19. The wider study: Acute and convalescent COVID-19 samples came from the United States, Italy and Spain.

Assignment of participants to cohorts was predicated upon participant-reported clinical history. Recovered status applied to Cohort 3 donors who had two consecutive negative PCRs. It also applied to those with clearance or with symptom resolution. This chain connects TRBV3-1 (or the pseudogene TRBV3-2) to TRBJ2-7; 9 bases agree with TRBD1. This clonotype was sampled from a woman aged 45 to 65 who had recovered from COVID-19. The sequenced sample consisted of PBMCs or T cells enriched from blood (not recorded which). The CDR3 is CASSRRLKDRGLYEQYF. CDR3 sequence (DNA): TGTGCCAGCAGCCGCCGATTAAAGGACAGGGGCCTCTACGAGCAGTACTTC.